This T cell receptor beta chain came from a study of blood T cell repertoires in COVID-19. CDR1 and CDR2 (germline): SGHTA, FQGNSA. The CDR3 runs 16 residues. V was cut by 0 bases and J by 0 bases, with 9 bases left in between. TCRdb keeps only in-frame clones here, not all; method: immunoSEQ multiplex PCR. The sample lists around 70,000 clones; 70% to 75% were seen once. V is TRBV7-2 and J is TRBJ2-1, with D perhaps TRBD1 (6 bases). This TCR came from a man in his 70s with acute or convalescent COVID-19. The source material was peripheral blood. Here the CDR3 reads CASSLAGDNSYNEQFF. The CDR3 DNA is TGTGCCAGCAGCTTAGCGGGGGACAACTCCTACAATGAGCAGTTCTTC.